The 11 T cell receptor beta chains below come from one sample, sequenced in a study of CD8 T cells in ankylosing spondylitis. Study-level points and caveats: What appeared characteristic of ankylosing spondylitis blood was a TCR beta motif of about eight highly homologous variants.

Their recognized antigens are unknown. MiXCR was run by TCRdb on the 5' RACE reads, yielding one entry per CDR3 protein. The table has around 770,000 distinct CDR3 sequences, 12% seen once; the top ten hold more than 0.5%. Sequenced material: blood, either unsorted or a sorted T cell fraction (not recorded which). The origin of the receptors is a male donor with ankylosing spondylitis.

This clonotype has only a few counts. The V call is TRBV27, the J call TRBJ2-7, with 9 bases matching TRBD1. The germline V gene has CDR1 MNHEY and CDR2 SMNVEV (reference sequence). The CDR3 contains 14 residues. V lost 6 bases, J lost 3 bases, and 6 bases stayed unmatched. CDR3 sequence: CASRRQGVGYEQYF. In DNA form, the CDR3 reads TGTGCCAGCAGAAGACAGGGGGTCGGCTACGAGCAGTACTTC.

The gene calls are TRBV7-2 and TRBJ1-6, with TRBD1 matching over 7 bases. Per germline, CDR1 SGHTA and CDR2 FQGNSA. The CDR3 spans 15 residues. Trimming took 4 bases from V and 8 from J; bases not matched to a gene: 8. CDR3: CASSSDPGQYSPLHF. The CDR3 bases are TGTGCCAGCAGCTCGGATCCGGGACAGTATTCACCCCTCCACTTT.

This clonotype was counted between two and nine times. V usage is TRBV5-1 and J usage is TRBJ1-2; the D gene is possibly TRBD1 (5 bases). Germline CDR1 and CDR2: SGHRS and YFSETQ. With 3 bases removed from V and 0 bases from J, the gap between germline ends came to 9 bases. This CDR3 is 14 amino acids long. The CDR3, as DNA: TGCGCCAGCAGCTGGCAGGGTTCTAACTATGGCTACACCTTC. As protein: CASSWQGSNYGYTF.

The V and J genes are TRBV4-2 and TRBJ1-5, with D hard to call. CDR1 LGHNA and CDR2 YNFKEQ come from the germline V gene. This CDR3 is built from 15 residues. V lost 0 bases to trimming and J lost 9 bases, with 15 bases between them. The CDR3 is CASSQEAKSLGPQHF. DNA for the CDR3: TGTGCCAGCAGCCAAGAAGCGAAAAGCCTTGGGCCCCAGCATTTT.

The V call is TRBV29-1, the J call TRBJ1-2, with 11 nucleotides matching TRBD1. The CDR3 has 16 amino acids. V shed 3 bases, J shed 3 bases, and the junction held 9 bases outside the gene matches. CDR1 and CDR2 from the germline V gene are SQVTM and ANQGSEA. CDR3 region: CSVDRTGGGGDYGYTF. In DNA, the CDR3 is TGCAGCGTTGACAGGACAGGGGGCGGAGGAGACTATGGCTACACCTTC.

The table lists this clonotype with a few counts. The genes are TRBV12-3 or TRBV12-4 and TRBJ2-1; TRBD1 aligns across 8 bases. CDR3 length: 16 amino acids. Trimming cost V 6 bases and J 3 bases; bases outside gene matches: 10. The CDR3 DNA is TGTGCCAGCAGGACATCCGGACAGGGAGACTACAATGAGCAGTTCTTC. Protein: CASRTSGQGDYNEQFF.

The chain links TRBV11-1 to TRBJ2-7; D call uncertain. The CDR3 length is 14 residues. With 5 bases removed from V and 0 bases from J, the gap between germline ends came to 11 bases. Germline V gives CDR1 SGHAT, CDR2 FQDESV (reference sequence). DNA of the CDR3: TGTGCCAGCAGCCCCGGCTGGAGCTCCTACGAGCAGTACTTC. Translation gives CASSPGWSSYEQYF.

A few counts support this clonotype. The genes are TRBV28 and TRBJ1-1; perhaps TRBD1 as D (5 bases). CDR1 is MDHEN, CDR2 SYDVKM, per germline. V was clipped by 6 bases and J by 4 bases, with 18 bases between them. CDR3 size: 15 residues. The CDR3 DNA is TGTGCCAGCAGACCTGGGGGTTGGGTGGGCACTGAAGCTTTCTTT. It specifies CASRPGGWVGTEAFF.

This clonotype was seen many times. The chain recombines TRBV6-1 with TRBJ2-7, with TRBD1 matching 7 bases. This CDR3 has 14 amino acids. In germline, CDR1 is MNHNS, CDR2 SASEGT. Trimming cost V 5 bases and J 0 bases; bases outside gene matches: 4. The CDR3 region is CASSRQGSSYEQYF. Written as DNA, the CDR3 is TGTGCCAGCAGTCGACAGGGATCCTCCTACGAGCAGTACTTC.

DNA of the CDR3: TGTGCCAGCAGCTTATCGCTAGCGGGTAAAGAGACCCAGTACTTC. Translation: CASSLSLAGKETQYF. V usage is TRBV7-3 and J usage is TRBJ2-5, with 8 positions matching TRBD2. The V gene's germline CDR1 is SGHTA and CDR2 FQGTGA. The CDR3 totals 15 residues. The trim removed 2 bases at V and 3 bases at J, leaving 5 bases unmatched. The complete variable domain, with remaining parts taken from reference TRBV7-3 and TRBJ2-5, reads GAGVSQTPSNKVTEKGKYVELRCDPISGHTALYWYRQSLGQGPEFLIYFQGTGAADDSGLPNDRFFAVRPEGSVSTLKIQRTERGDSAVYLCASSLSLAGKETQYFGPGTRLLVL.

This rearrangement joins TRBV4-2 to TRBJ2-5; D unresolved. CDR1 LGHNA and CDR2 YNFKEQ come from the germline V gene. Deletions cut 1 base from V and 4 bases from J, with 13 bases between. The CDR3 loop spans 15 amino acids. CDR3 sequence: CASSQAGPEAETQYF. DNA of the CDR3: TGTGCCAGCAGCCAAGCAGGCCCCGAAGCAGAGACCCAGTACTTC.